This T cell receptor (beta chain) was obtained from a study of blood T cell repertoires in COVID-19. Study as a whole: From T cells, B-cell-depleted T cells, or PBMCs came the material, which was cDNA or gDNA.

Original processing notes: Amplified reference gene primers provided the basis for estimating nucleated cell counts. Method: immunoSEQ multiplex PCR; TCRdb's copy keeps in-frame clones and lacks some. The V and J calls and clone size come from that table; D and trimming were worked out from the DNA. The repertoire holds under 14,000 clones, with roughly 80% as singletons. CDR1 LGHNA and CDR2 YNFKEQ come from the germline V gene. The CDR3 length is 14 residues. V dropped 0 bases and J dropped 6 bases, with 9 bases sitting between them. Sequencing used peripheral blood. The chain carries TRBV4-2 and TRBJ2-1, with D hard to call. This receptor was obtained from a man between 65 and 79 years old with active COVID-19. CDR3 protein: CASSQDAVLNEQFF. The CDR3 DNA is TGTGCCAGCAGCCAAGATGCGGTCCTCAATGAGCAGTTCTTC.